A single T cell receptor (beta chain) is shown here with its context. Its antigen is not identified. This entry comes from a study of T cell responses to AZD1222 COVID-19 vaccine. On the study more broadly: Researchers grouped second doses given at about 4 or about 12 weeks into one pool.

Findings of the study overall: A reported finding is that nearly half of spike-specific TCRs target unmutated variant regions. When two AZD1222 doses had been given, Spike-specific TCR breadth and depth rose. Baseline antibody screening turned up just a handful of seropositive AZD1222 recipients.

The assay was immunoSEQ multiplex PCR, and TCRdb's table has in-frame clones only and misses some. The sample contains 150,000 to 200,000 clones, more than 85% of which appear only once. Germline V gene sequence: CDR1 LGHNT, CDR2 FRNRAP. Trimming stripped 2 bases from V and 2 bases from J, with 16 bases between. The CDR3 totals 17 residues. The chain joins TRBV12-5 to TRBJ1-5; perhaps TRBD1 as D (6 bases). The sequence was collected from an adult in good health. The starting material was peripheral blood, obtained on day 0 of AZD1222 vaccination. CDR3 sequence: CASGLIVANRGNQPQHF. The CDR3 DNA is TGTGCTAGTGGTTTGATAGTTGCGAACAGGGGCAATCAGCCCCAGCATTTT.